This is a list of T cell receptor beta chains from one sample in a study of molecular identifiers for immune sequencing clone quantification. TCRdb independently ran MiXCR on the PCR reads; one entry per CDR3 protein. Of around 460,000 distinct CDR3 sequences in the sample, roughly a fifth are singletons; the top ten hold 0.65% to 0.95%. What was sequenced was naive CD8+ T cells from blood, with Jurkat cell RNA spiked in. The origin of the receptors is a human donor in good health. Some libraries in this study had Jurkat cell RNA spiked in. Both conserved end residues are part of each CDR3. The order of the fields is V gene, D gene, J gene, clone size, CDR3 protein. D genes are given only for firm matches. Expanded clones get a size class; other rows say once, few or many, or leave the size out.

v_gene: TRBV6-2/TRBV6-3; d_gene: -; j_gene: TRBJ1-1; abundance: many; CDR3aa: CASSYGRLNTEAFF
v_gene: TRBV20-1; d_gene: TRBD2; j_gene: TRBJ2-3; abundance: few; CDR3aa: CSAKRLAGEVDTQYF
v_gene: TRBV9; d_gene: TRBD1; j_gene: TRBJ2-7; abundance: -; CDR3aa: CASSTGDRGYEQYF
v_gene: TRBV29-1; d_gene: TRBD2; j_gene: TRBJ2-1; abundance: few; CDR3aa: CSVEDRALTSGGAGSYNEQFF
v_gene: TRBV12-3/TRBV12-4; d_gene: -; j_gene: TRBJ2-5; abundance: many; CDR3aa: CASRPIQGGEETQYF
v_gene: TRBV28; d_gene: -; j_gene: TRBJ2-1; abundance: many; CDR3aa: CASSLFPGEQFF
v_gene: TRBV29-1; d_gene: TRBD2; j_gene: TRBJ2-1; abundance: -; CDR3aa: CSVEDWASGLRDEQFF
v_gene: TRBV18; d_gene: -; j_gene: TRBJ2-7; abundance: few; CDR3aa: CASSLTSGYGSYEQYF
v_gene: TRBV12-3/TRBV12-4; d_gene: TRBD1; j_gene: TRBJ2-7; abundance: many; CDR3aa: CASSLGDRVSF
v_gene: TRBV4-3; d_gene: -; j_gene: TRBJ2-6; abundance: few; CDR3aa: CASSQTSFGANVLTF
v_gene: TRBV4-3; d_gene: TRBD2; j_gene: TRBJ2-5; abundance: -; CDR3aa: CASSQDPSLAGEVETQYF
v_gene: TRBV13; d_gene: -; j_gene: TRBJ2-7; abundance: -; CDR3aa: CASSLGESEQYF
v_gene: TRBV21-1; d_gene: -; j_gene: TRBJ2-1; abundance: -; CDR3aa: CASSPRGGEGEQFF
v_gene: TRBV7-2; d_gene: TRBD2; j_gene: TRBJ2-5; abundance: many; CDR3aa: CASSSGTSGETQYF
v_gene: TRBV29-1; d_gene: -; j_gene: TRBJ2-7; abundance: many; CDR3aa: CSVEFGRELHSAAYEQYF
v_gene: TRBV4-3; d_gene: -; j_gene: TRBJ1-1; abundance: -; CDR3aa: CASSQDPGVPYEAFF
v_gene: TRBV15; d_gene: -; j_gene: TRBJ1-5; abundance: many; CDR3aa: CATSRADYSNQPQHF
v_gene: TRBV5-4; d_gene: TRBD2; j_gene: TRBJ2-3; abundance: many; CDR3aa: CASSRVGLAGSTDTQYF
v_gene: TRBV12-3/TRBV12-4; d_gene: TRBD1; j_gene: TRBJ2-1; abundance: few; CDR3aa: CASSITGGGNEQFF
v_gene: TRBV6-6; d_gene: -; j_gene: TRBJ2-3; abundance: -; CDR3aa: CAGSLRVVQAPNLGDTQYF
v_gene: TRBV7-9; d_gene: -; j_gene: TRBJ2-7; abundance: -; CDR3aa: CASSLFRDQTHEQYF
v_gene: TRBV19; d_gene: -; j_gene: TRBJ2-7; abundance: -; CDR3aa: CASSTSGRTNEQYF
v_gene: TRBV15; d_gene: -; j_gene: TRBJ1-1; abundance: -; CDR3aa: CATSRDRQKGTEAFF
v_gene: TRBV19; d_gene: -; j_gene: TRBJ2-3; abundance: few; CDR3aa: CASSRGERRTDTQYF
v_gene: TRBV6-5; d_gene: TRBD2; j_gene: TRBJ2-7; abundance: few; CDR3aa: CASSYPAAGGSYEQYF
v_gene: TRBV7-2; d_gene: -; j_gene: TRBJ1-1; abundance: -; CDR3aa: CASSSNIMGVDEAFF
v_gene: TRBV12-3/TRBV12-4; d_gene: -; j_gene: TRBJ2-5; abundance: -; CDR3aa: CASSLAWGLNQETQHF
v_gene: TRBV9; d_gene: TRBD1; j_gene: TRBJ2-1; abundance: -; CDR3aa: CASSGRTGKYNEQFF
v_gene: TRBV10-1; d_gene: -; j_gene: TRBJ2-5; abundance: -; CDR3aa: CASSESNLETQYF
v_gene: TRBV6-5; d_gene: -; j_gene: TRBJ2-5; abundance: -; CDR3aa: CASGRKPGQLQETQYF
v_gene: TRBV29-1; d_gene: -; j_gene: TRBJ2-3; abundance: many; CDR3aa: CSVGAESTDTQYF
v_gene: TRBV4-2; d_gene: TRBD2; j_gene: TRBJ2-3; abundance: -; CDR3aa: CASSQVSGRAGGTQYF
v_gene: TRBV7-8; d_gene: TRBD2; j_gene: TRBJ2-5; abundance: many; CDR3aa: CASSFRLAGFRETQYF
v_gene: TRBV10-3; d_gene: -; j_gene: TRBJ2-3; abundance: few; CDR3aa: CAISVAGRSTSTDTQYF
v_gene: TRBV5-4; d_gene: TRBD1; j_gene: TRBJ2-7; abundance: -; CDR3aa: CASSLGDSHYEQYF
v_gene: TRBV28; d_gene: -; j_gene: TRBJ2-7; abundance: many; CDR3aa: CASGVKLGARSDEQYF
v_gene: TRBV6-5; d_gene: TRBD1; j_gene: TRBJ1-1; abundance: few; CDR3aa: CASSPTGNMNTEAFF
v_gene: TRBV6-2/TRBV6-3; d_gene: -; j_gene: TRBJ2-7; abundance: -; CDR3aa: CASRSPDGTYEQYF
v_gene: TRBV20-1; d_gene: -; j_gene: TRBJ2-3; abundance: many; CDR3aa: CSAREILAGSTDTQYF
v_gene: TRBV29-1; d_gene: -; j_gene: TRBJ1-1; abundance: few; CDR3aa: CGVERMNTEAFF
v_gene: TRBV6-2/TRBV6-3; d_gene: -; j_gene: TRBJ1-1; abundance: -; CDR3aa: CASSYPGLEAFF
v_gene: TRBV19; d_gene: TRBD2; j_gene: TRBJ2-3; abundance: -; CDR3aa: CASSIRLAGDVGPDTQYF
v_gene: TRBV27; d_gene: -; j_gene: TRBJ2-1; abundance: -; CDR3aa: CASSKPGHSLGEQFF
v_gene: TRBV7-3; d_gene: -; j_gene: TRBJ2-3; abundance: few; CDR3aa: CASSLNEAVGDTQYF
v_gene: TRBV11-3; d_gene: TRBD2; j_gene: TRBJ2-1; abundance: few; CDR3aa: CASSLASGGRDNEQFF
v_gene: TRBV9; d_gene: TRBD1; j_gene: TRBJ1-1; abundance: many; CDR3aa: CASSQEPEGARIHTEAFF
v_gene: TRBV6-5; d_gene: -; j_gene: TRBJ1-4; abundance: -; CDR3aa: CASGEEGPEKLFF
v_gene: TRBV30; d_gene: TRBD2; j_gene: TRBJ2-1; abundance: few; CDR3aa: CAWTSGGSNEQFF
v_gene: TRBV19; d_gene: -; j_gene: TRBJ2-6; abundance: many; CDR3aa: CASSAQVSSGANVLTF
v_gene: TRBV28; d_gene: -; j_gene: TRBJ2-7; abundance: many; CDR3aa: CASSLETGTYEQYF
v_gene: TRBV5-1; d_gene: -; j_gene: TRBJ2-2; abundance: few; CDR3aa: CASSLALGGSTGELFF
v_gene: TRBV7-2; d_gene: -; j_gene: TRBJ2-2; abundance: few; CDR3aa: CASPWGPGTGELFF
v_gene: TRBV6-5; d_gene: -; j_gene: TRBJ1-2; abundance: -; CDR3aa: CTSSTDLYGYTF
v_gene: TRBV5-6; d_gene: -; j_gene: TRBJ2-7; abundance: -; CDR3aa: CASSLGNWYEQYF
v_gene: TRBV3-1; d_gene: -; j_gene: TRBJ2-7; abundance: -; CDR3aa: CASSQDSASYEQYF
v_gene: TRBV15; d_gene: TRBD1; j_gene: TRBJ1-1; abundance: many; CDR3aa: CATSRDKTGVGTEAFF
v_gene: TRBV10-3; d_gene: TRBD1; j_gene: TRBJ2-3; abundance: many; CDR3aa: CAISEGQGIADTQYF
v_gene: TRBV5-6; d_gene: TRBD1; j_gene: TRBJ2-3; abundance: many; CDR3aa: CASSSPQIQGASDTQYF
v_gene: TRBV4-3; d_gene: -; j_gene: TRBJ2-1; abundance: many; CDR3aa: CASSRTGRNEQFF
v_gene: TRBV24-1; d_gene: -; j_gene: TRBJ2-2; abundance: few; CDR3aa: CATSDPSAGELFF